This paragraph reports one T cell receptor (beta chain). This specimen comes from a study of cytomegalovirus exposure and HLA in healthy donors. Those who donated were healthy bone marrow donors. PCR employed 60 Vbeta and 13 Jbeta primers. Generated by immunoSEQ multiplex PCR, the TCRdb table keeps only in-frame clones and is missing some. The table records some 200,000 clones, about 81% of them present only once. V lost 4 bases and J lost 5, with 19 bases in between. Germline CDR1 and CDR2: SGDLS and YYNGEE. The CDR3 contains 15 residues. The specimen sequenced was PBMCs. This TCR came from a woman aged 18-29 years in good health and CMV-seronegative. This sequence joins TRBV9 and TRBJ2-7; D possibly corresponds to TRBD2 (5 bases). CDR3 coding DNA: TGTGCCAGCAGCCCTGAGGTCCTCGGGGTACACGAGCAGTACTTC. Its translation: CASSPEVLGVHEQYF.